The source of this T cell receptor beta chain is a study of blood T cells in healthy people across ages (dated by TCRdb to the mid-2010s). Background on the whole study: In model experiments, template switching captured about one uniquely barcoded TCR beta cDNA molecule for every two T cells. The study measured age-related changes in TCR beta repertoire diversity using deep sequencing normalized with unique cDNA molecular identifiers. The donors were divided into four age groups: young (average roughly 15 years), middle-aged (about 39), aged (about 62) and long-lived (82). To avoid experimental bias, donors of different ages were distributed randomly across sequencing lanes. For two donors (one aged 18 to 30 and one aged 80 or older), the study analyzed two additional independent replicas of 1 million unique cDNA reads from the same blood draw. Study-wide conclusions, independent of this receptor: Compared with the aged group, the long-lived group had more naive CD4+ T cells, fewer expanded clones and increased TCR diversity, a pattern suggesting age selection. Observed TCR beta diversity correlated strongly with the percentage of naive T cells measured by flow cytometry. Because profiling used bulk unsorted PBMCs, naive and antigen-experienced compartments could not be compared conclusively. Donor CMV infection status was unknown, potentially confounding age-related changes in expanded clonotypes. Total diversity estimates from one million sequenced T cells were considered lower bounds and underestimates. As age increased, observed TCR beta diversity per million T cells dropped in a roughly linear way, and a significant reduction was already evident by age 40.

Library preparation employed 5' RACE. Sequencing instrument: Illumina HiSeq 2500. A second PCR of roughly 6 to 12 cycles was performed with a sample-barcoded 5' primer and a J-beta primer mix. A template-switch 5' adaptor carrying 12 random nucleotides introduced a unique molecular identifier onto each TCR beta cDNA molecule. At least 3 million CDR3-containing paired-end reads were obtained from each sample. First-strand cDNA was synthesized from all RNA with the Mint cDNA synthesis kit, primed by a TRBC-specific oligonucleotide. After uracil-DNA glycosylase treatment, a first 18-cycle PCR used universal primers M1SS and BC2_uni_R on all cDNA. The authors' analysis ran thus. For normalization, 1 million high-quality reads, each with a distinct molecular identifier, were randomly selected from each sample. Reads with shared molecular identifiers were discarded instead of being binned into consensus sequences. MiTCR, set to a Q25 quality threshold and the strictest error-elimination algorithm, was used for CDR3 identification, clonotype clustering and error correction. A nonparametric unseen species model with Euler transformation was used to estimate lower-bound total TCR beta diversity. The public sequencing data were trimmed at Q25 with fastp and processed into clonotypes with MiXCR by TCRdb, which kept only in-frame beta chains. Entries are consolidated by CDR3 protein sequence, retaining the most common genes and DNA. It is TCRdb's table, rather than the study itself, that gives the V and J calls and clone size. This sample has some 1.6 million distinct CDR3 sequences in its table, and almost 35% of those were observed once. Clones ranked in the top ten supply about 10% of the sample.

Donors were 30 to 45 systemically healthy Caucasian individuals from Russia aged roughly 6 to 90 years. Each donor gave 8 to 10 milliliters of peripheral blood, collected into EDTA-treated Vacutainer tubes. Ficoll-Paque density-gradient centrifugation was used to isolate PBMCs, with at least 7 million obtained per sample. Total RNA was extracted from PBMCs with Trizol reagent, with at least 5 micrograms obtained per sample. For every donor, an aliquot of PBMCs went through flow cytometry to measure the percentages of naive CD45RAhigh/CD27high T cells. Spanning cysteine to phenylalanine, the CDR3 consists of 17 amino acids. Just CDR3 DNA is preserved here, 51 bases in frame from base 1. After removal of 2 bases from V and 0 bases from J, the junction retains 7 bases not matched to a gene. CDR1 is given as SGHTA and CDR2 as FQGNSA, both from the germline V gene. Regarding this clonotype: This clone's antigen is unknown. It has no much larger one-base neighbor in the sample; base qualities were not kept.

The V and J genes are TRBV7-2 and TRBJ1-3; 7 bases in the middle match TRBD1. Sequencing was carried out using blood. The clonotype originates from a woman aged 25 to 39 in good health. The bases are TGTGCCAGCAGCTTAATAAGGGGACAGTACTCTGGAAACACCATATATTTT. Translated, this is CASSLIRGQYSGNTIYF.